The clone carrying this TCR beta chain appeared a single time. What it binds is unknown. This sample was included in a study of T cells in pancreatic ductal adenocarcinoma. Findings and limits, study-wide: Compared with tumor, blood showed more total productive templates and around 8-fold more clonotypes. Blood clonality (about 0.065) did not differ significantly from tumor (approximately 0.12).

Clones were sequenced by immunoSEQ multiplex PCR, and TCRdb holds only the in-frame ones, with some missing. The sample yields 25,000 to 35,000 clones, about 92% seen once. CDR1 and CDR2 (germline): MNHNS, SASEGT. Trimming pared 5 bases from V and 6 bases from J, leaving 13 bases between. This CDR3 spans 14 amino acids. The selected patients with pancreatic ductal adenocarcinoma had surgery but no neoadjuvant therapy. The source of this sequence is a human donor with pancreatic ductal adenocarcinoma. The sequenced material came from PBMCs. The J gene is TRBJ1-4, the V gene TRBV6-1; D is ambiguous. CDR3 loop: CASSPHIQYEKLFF. The CDR3 DNA follows: TGTGCCAGCAGTCCCCACATTCAGTATGAAAAACTGTTTTTT.